One and the same sample provided the 31 T cell receptor beta chains below, sequenced in a study of monozygotic twins with inflammatory bowel disease. Each CDR3 protein gets one entry in TCRdb, which reprocessed the 5' RACE reads and gives no DNA. The specimen's table records some 170,000 distinct CDR3 sequences. Source material: blood. The source of these receptors is a human donor with ulcerative colitis or Crohn's disease, or a healthy co-twin of an affected twin (not recorded which).

The J gene is TRBJ2-7, the V gene TRBV5-1; TCRdb returns TRBD1, unconfirmable since there is no DNA. CDR1 and CDR2 (germline): SGHRS, YFSETQ. This CDR3 has 15 amino acids. The CDR3 sequence: CASSLDARVKDEQYF.

CDR3 loop: CASSPQGVRVSGANVLTF. V gene TRBV18 combines with J gene TRBJ2-6. Germline V gene data show CDR1 as KGHSH and CDR2 as LQKENI. The CDR3 is made up of 18 amino acids.

The V and J genes are TRBV21-1 and TRBJ1-1. TRBV21-1 represents a pseudogene. This CDR3 spans 13 amino acids. The CDR3: CASSKAPSTEAFF.

This rearrangement joins TRBV15 to TRBJ2-2. CDR3 length: 14 residues. Germline loops: CDR1 LNHNV, CDR2 YYDKDF (reference sequence). This CDR3 reads CATSLRADTGELFF. The full variable domain, completed using reference TRBV15 and TRBJ2-2, is DAMVIQNPRYQVTQFGKPVTLSCSQTLNHNVMYWYQQKSSQAPKLLFHYYDKDFNNEADTPDNFQSRRPNTSFCFLDIRSPGLGDTAMYLCATSLRADTGELFFGEGSRLTVL.

The chain uses TRBV27 and TRBJ1-2; without DNA, the TCRdb call of TRBD1 cannot be checked. CDR3 length equals 15 residues. The germline CDR1 and CDR2 sequences are MNHEY and SMNVEV (reference sequence). This CDR3 is CASSPGQGRGYGYTF.

The V and J genes are TRBV29-1 and TRBJ1-4; TCRdb's D call, TRBD1, is unchecked because there is no DNA. Germline lookup yields CDR1 SQVTM and CDR2 ANQGSEA. The CDR3 has 14 amino acids. CDR3 protein: CSAMTGEVGEKLFF.

The chain links TRBV7-6 to TRBJ1-4; TCRdb proposes TRBD1, but this gene call is untestable without DNA. The CDR3 has 19 residues. Germline V gives CDR1 SGHVS, CDR2 FNYEAQ. The CDR3 protein is CASSLVPLRPGPGNEKLFF.

The V and J genes are TRBV7-2 and TRBJ2-7. Germline V gives CDR1 SGHTA, CDR2 FQGNSA. The CDR3 length is 12 residues. CDR3 residues: CASSLNIYEQYF.

V is TRBV5-6 and J is TRBJ2-1; TCRdb's assignment of TRBD2 cannot be checked, as there is no DNA. The CDR3 consists of 18 residues. The germline CDR1 and CDR2 sequences are SGHDT and YYEEEE. The CDR3 loop reads CASSLKRLAGGAYNEQFF.

This chain uses TRBV10-3 with TRBJ2-4; TCRdb calls TRBD1, which cannot be checked without DNA. This CDR3 has 17 amino acids. The germline gives CDR1 ENHRY, CDR2 SYGVKD. The CDR3 protein is CATSGGAGHYAKNIQYF.

This chain's CDR3 is CASGGGQLNTEAFF. The V and J genes are TRBV5-1 and TRBJ1-1; TCRdb returns TRBD1, unconfirmable since there is no DNA. Germline CDR1 SGHRS, CDR2 YFSETQ. This CDR3 comprises 14 residues.

The chain recombines TRBV19 with TRBJ2-5. The CDR3 loop spans 14 amino acids. Germline V CDR1 and CDR2: LNHDA, SQIVND (reference sequence). CDR3 sequence reads: CASSIGAHQETQYF.

The rearrangement links TRBV18 to TRBJ1-6; the D call of TRBD1 rests on TCRdb alone, since no DNA is present to check it. The CDR3 runs 15 residues. The germline V gene has CDR1 KGHSH and CDR2 LQKENI. The CDR3 is CASSPGTGRISPLHF.

The chain joins TRBV4-3 to TRBJ2-6; the TCRdb D gene call, TRBD1, has no DNA to confirm it. The germline CDR1 and CDR2 sequences are LGHNA and YSLEER. There are 17 residues in the CDR3. CDR3 residues: CASSHVPSGYGANVLTF.

J is TRBJ1-4 and V is TRBV6-5; the TRBD1 assignment by TCRdb is unverifiable without DNA. CDR1 is MNHEY, CDR2 SVGAGI, per germline. The CDR3 is 16 amino acids. The CDR3 sequence: CASSYALDKVDEKLFF.

V usage is TRBV7-2 and J usage is TRBJ2-7; lacking DNA, the TRBD1 call made by TCRdb goes unchecked. Germline V gives CDR1 SGHTA, CDR2 FQGNSA. The length of the CDR3 is 16 residues. The CDR3 loop reads CASSLASTGTSYEQYF.

The chain employs TRBV5-1 and TRBJ2-1; TCRdb's assignment of TRBD2 cannot be checked, as there is no DNA. CDR3 length equals 15 residues. Germline V gene sequence: CDR1 SGHRS, CDR2 YFSETQ. This CDR3 is CASSLGAGGTNEQFF.

The chain uses TRBV4-3 and TRBJ1-5. The CDR3 is 18 amino acids. Per the germline V gene, CDR1 is LGHNA and CDR2 is YSLEER. The CDR3 sequence: CASSQAKGRAGSNQPQHF.

This rearrangement joins TRBV5-1 to TRBJ2-3. The CDR3 consists of 13 residues. CDR1 and CDR2 from the germline V gene are SGHRS and YFSETQ. Here the CDR3 reads CASSLPSTDTQYF. The variable domain in full, with the rest retrieved from reference TRBV5-1 and TRBJ2-3, is KAGVTQTPRYLIKTRGQQVTLSCSPISGHRSVSWYQQTPGQGLQFLFEYFSETQRNKGNFPGRFSGRQFSNSRSEMNVSTLELGDSALYLCASSLPSTDTQYFGPGTRLTVL.

The V gene is TRBV5-1, the J gene TRBJ1-1; TCRdb outputs TRBD1, but without DNA this stays unchecked. Germline V CDR1 and CDR2: SGHRS, YFSETQ. CDR3 length: 15 amino acids. The CDR3: CASSLGTGQGPEAFF.

The chain combines TRBV7-9 with TRBJ1-2; the D call of TRBD1 rests on TCRdb alone, since no DNA is present to check it. The CDR3 loop spans 15 amino acids. Germline CDR1 SEHNR, CDR2 FQNEAQ (reference sequence). The CDR3: CATLRLGLTNYGYTF.

The chain employs TRBV20-1 and TRBJ2-3; TCRdb proposes TRBD1, but this gene call is untestable without DNA. Germline CDR1 is DFQATT and CDR2 is SNEGSKA (reference sequence). This CDR3 is built from 13 residues. The chain's CDR3 is CSAGNGGLDTQYF.

V and J are TRBV28 and TRBJ2-7; lacking DNA, the TRBD2 call made by TCRdb goes unchecked. This CDR3 spans 14 amino acids. In germline, CDR1 is MDHEN, CDR2 SYDVKM. CDR3: CASMTSGSSYEQYF.

The chain carries TRBV5-1 and TRBJ2-1. The CDR3 contains 15 residues. Germline assignment: CDR1 SGHRS and CDR2 YFSETQ. The CDR3 spells CASSRELSSYNEQFF. Together with reference TRBV5-1 and TRBJ2-1, the CDR3 gives the full variable domain: KAGVTQTPRYLIKTRGQQVTLSCSPISGHRSVSWYQQTPGQGLQFLFEYFSETQRNKGNFPGRFSGRQFSNSRSEMNVSTLELGDSALYLCASSRELSSYNEQFFGPGTRLTVL.

The gene calls are TRBV7-6 and TRBJ2-5; the D gene TCRdb calls, TRBD2, cannot be checked with no DNA. Germline V CDR1 and CDR2: SGHVS, FNYEAQ. The CDR3 consists of 16 residues. CDR3 sequence: CASSLGTSGNQETQYF. The variable domain in full, completed from reference TRBV7-6 and TRBJ2-5, reads GAGVSQSPRYKVTKRGQDVALRCDPISGHVSLYWYRQALGQGPEFLTYFNYEAQQDKSGLPNDRFSAERPEGSISTLTIQRTEQRDSAMYRCASSLGTSGNQETQYFGPGTRLLVL.

The chain employs TRBV28 and TRBJ2-1. This CDR3 spans 16 amino acids. CDR1 is MDHEN and CDR2 is SYDVKM in the germline V gene. The CDR3 region is CASSPYTEMLENEQFF.

This chain connects TRBV7-6 to TRBJ2-7; TCRdb's D call of TRBD2 is untestable without DNA. The CDR3 runs to 16 residues. Germline loops: CDR1 SGHVS, CDR2 FNYEAQ. The CDR3 here is CASSLPGLAGTGEQYF. Supplemented by reference TRBV7-6 and TRBJ2-7, the full variable domain reads GAGVSQSPRYKVTKRGQDVALRCDPISGHVSLYWYRQALGQGPEFLTYFNYEAQQDKSGLPNDRFSAERPEGSISTLTIQRTEQRDSAMYRCASSLPGLAGTGEQYFGPGTRLTVT.

The gene calls are TRBV11-2 and TRBJ2-1; the D gene TCRdb calls, TRBD2, cannot be checked with no DNA. The CDR3 is 18 residues long. Germline values: CDR1 SGHAT, CDR2 FQNNGV. CDR3 region: CASSFNPRARSSYNEQFF. The full variable domain, in which reference TRBV11-2 and TRBJ2-1 provide the parts outside the CDR3, is EAGVAQSPRYKIIEKRQSVAFWCNPISGHATLYWYQQILGQGPKLLIQFQNNGVVDDSQLPKDRFSAERLKGVDSTLKIQPAKLEDSAVYLCASSFNPRARSSYNEQFFGPGTRLTVL.

The chain uses TRBV28 and TRBJ2-2; no DNA is available, so the TRBD2 call from TCRdb remains unchecked. The germline V gene has CDR1 MDHEN and CDR2 SYDVKM. The CDR3 totals 14 residues. The CDR3 sequence is CASGRASNTGELFF.

The chain recombines TRBV12-3 or TRBV12-4 with TRBJ1-1; TCRdb proposes TRBD1, but this gene call is untestable without DNA. There are 15 residues in the CDR3. The chain's CDR3 is CASSPGDGVYTEAFF.

The chain has TRBV7-8 and TRBJ2-7; TCRdb's D gene call, TRBD2, goes unchecked for lack of DNA. Germline values: CDR1 SGHVS, CDR2 FQNEAQ. CDR3 length: 14 amino acids. The CDR3 protein is CASSRGPSSYEQYF.